A single sample gave rise to the 13 T cell receptor beta chains below, sequenced in a study of cytomegalovirus exposure and HLA in healthy donors. The data were produced by immunoSEQ multiplex PCR, yet TCRdb's version contains in-frame clones alone and is incomplete. The sample holds 95,000 to 150,000 clones, 88% seen once. What was sequenced was PBMCs. Receptors were obtained from a woman under 30 in good health and CMV-seropositive.

This chain joins TRBV11-3 and TRBJ2-1; 9 positions match TRBD1. Germline lookup yields CDR1 SGHNT and CDR2 YENEEA. The CDR3 runs 14 residues. V was pared by 7 bases and J by 9 bases, with 10 bases of the junction left unmatched. The CDR3 DNA follows: TGTGCCAGCACCTTCGGGACAGGGTGGTTTGAGCAGTTCTTC. Residues: CASTFGTGWFEQFF.

This chain connects TRBV5-4 to TRBJ2-1, with 10 bases matching TRBD2. The CDR3 extends over 13 amino acids. Germline V gene lookup returns CDR1 SGHNT and CDR2 YYREEE (reference sequence). V lost 4 bases and J lost 13; bases outside the gene matches: 8. CDR3 sequence: CASSGGLAGAQFF. The DNA of the CDR3 is TGTGCCAGCAGCGGCGGGCTAGCGGGAGCCCAGTTCTTC.

V usage is TRBV6-1 and J usage is TRBJ2-5, with TRBD2 matching over 8 bases. CDR1 and CDR2 (germline): MNHNS, SASEGT. The CDR3 consists of 16 residues. V dropped 1 base and J dropped 5; count of bases not matched to a gene: 9. The CDR3 DNA follows: TGTGCCAGCAGTGAAGAAGGTAGCGGGGTACGGGAGACCCAGTACTTC. This encodes CASSEEGSGVRETQYF.

The CDR3 is CASSPRLPADEQYF. CDR3 bases: TGTGCCAGCTCACCACGCCTACCGGCGGACGAGCAGTACTTC. The chain employs TRBV18 and TRBJ2-7, with no clear D. Germline lookup yields CDR1 KGHSH and CDR2 LQKENI. CDR3 length equals 14 residues. Trimming left V 1 base short and J 5 bases short, with 12 bases between.

The V call is TRBV5-4, the J call TRBJ1-2, with TRBD1 as a possible D gene (5 bases). The CDR3 loop spans 14 amino acids. V shed 3 bases and J shed 4 bases, with 13 bases lying between them. Germline CDR1 SGHNT, CDR2 YYREEE (reference sequence). DNA for the CDR3: TGTGCCAGCAGCTCGGGAGGGGAGCGCTATGGCTACACCTTC. This gives the protein CASSSGGERYGYTF.

This rearrangement joins TRBV7-3 to TRBJ2-3; 12 bases map to TRBD2. The CDR3 totals 19 residues. Trimming cost V 2 bases and J 3 bases; bases outside gene matches: 12. Germline CDR1 is SGHTA and CDR2 is FQGTGA. This chain's CDR3 is CASSLEGASGRAGTDTQYF. The CDR3 DNA follows: TGTGCCAGCAGCTTAGAGGGGGCTAGCGGGAGGGCCGGGACAGATACGCAGTATTTT.

The rearrangement joins TRBV5-1 to TRBJ2-1; 11 bases align to TRBD2. This CDR3 is 15 amino acids long. The germline V gene has CDR1 SGHRS and CDR2 YFSETQ. After removal of 3 bases from V and 8 bases from J, the junction contained 7 bases not matched to a gene. Here the CDR3 reads CASSSFSGGAYEQFF. The CDR3 DNA reads TGCGCCAGCAGCTCCTTTAGCGGGGGGGCCTATGAGCAGTTCTTC.

The rearrangement uses TRBV29-1 and TRBJ2-2; the match to TRBD2 covers 7 bases. Trimming took 7 bases from V and 5 from J; bases not matched to a gene: 10. Germline loops: CDR1 SQVTM, CDR2 ANQGSEA. The CDR3 is 14 residues long. The CDR3 protein is CSARELRGTGELFF. In nucleotides, the CDR3 is TGCAGCGCCAGGGAGCTGCGGGGGACCGGGGAGCTGTTTTTT.

The J gene is TRBJ2-7, the V gene TRBV28, with TRBD2 matching 9 bases. The germline CDR1 and CDR2 sequences are MDHEN and SYDVKM. This CDR3 is 17 amino acids long. The V and J ends lost 1 base and 4 bases, in that order; junction bases with no gene match: 11. CDR3 DNA sequence: TGTGCCAGCAGTTTATTGCTCCTAGCGGGAAATCGGTACGAGCAGTACTTC. As protein: CASSLLLLAGNRYEQYF.

Of note for this clone: The sample has other DNA sequences that encode this CDR3 too. This rearrangement joins TRBV7-2 to TRBJ1-1; TRBD1 agrees at 9 bases. CDR3 length: 14 residues. The V gene's germline CDR1 is SGHTA and CDR2 FQGNSA. V lost 6 bases, J lost 4 bases, and 6 bases stayed unmatched. Here the CDR3 DNA reads TGTGCCAGCAGTCGAGACAGGGGGGGCACTGAAGCTTTCTTT. Translating gives CASSRDRGGTEAFF.

The J gene is TRBJ1-1, the V gene TRBV30, with no clear D. Trimming removed 4 bases from V and 0 bases from J, with 6 bases in between. The CDR3 is 12 residues long. CDR1 and CDR2 (germline): GTSNPN, SVGIG (reference sequence). CDR3 residues: CAWNQMNTEAFF. In nucleotides, the CDR3 is TGTGCCTGGAACCAGATGAACACTGAAGCTTTCTTT.

This clone was counted between two and nine times. J is TRBJ1-5 and V is TRBV28; D gene unclear. CDR3 length: 12 amino acids. V was pared by 5 bases and J by 7 bases, with 9 bases between. Germline lookup yields CDR1 MDHEN and CDR2 SYDVKM. The CDR3 sequence is CASSTPLQPQHF. The CDR3 DNA is TGTGCCAGCAGTACACCATTGCAGCCCCAGCATTTT.

The V call is TRBV6-5, the J call TRBJ2-5; 9 bases align to TRBD1. Trimming at V came to 6 bases and at J to 5 bases, leaving 4 bases not matched to a gene. The germline V gene has CDR1 MNHEY and CDR2 SVGAGI. The CDR3 runs 13 residues. Written as DNA, the CDR3 is TGTGCCAGCAGCACAGGGGGCTGGGAGACCCAGTACTTC. Translating it yields CASSTGGWETQYF.